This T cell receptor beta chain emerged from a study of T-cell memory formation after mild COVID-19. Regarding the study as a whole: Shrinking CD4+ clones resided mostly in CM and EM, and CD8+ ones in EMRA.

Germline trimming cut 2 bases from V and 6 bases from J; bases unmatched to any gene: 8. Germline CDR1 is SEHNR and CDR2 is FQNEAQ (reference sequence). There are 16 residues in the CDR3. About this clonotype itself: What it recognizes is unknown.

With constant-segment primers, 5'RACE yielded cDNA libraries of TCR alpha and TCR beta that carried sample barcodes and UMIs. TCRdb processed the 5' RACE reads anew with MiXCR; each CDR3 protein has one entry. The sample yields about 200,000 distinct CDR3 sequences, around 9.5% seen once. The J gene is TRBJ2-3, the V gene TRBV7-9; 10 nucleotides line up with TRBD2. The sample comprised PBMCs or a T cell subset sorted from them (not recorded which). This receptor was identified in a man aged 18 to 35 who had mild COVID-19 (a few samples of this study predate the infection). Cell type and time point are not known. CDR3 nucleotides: TGTGCCAGCAGCTTAATGGGCCAGCGGGGGGGTGATACGCAGTATTTT. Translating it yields CASSLMGQRGGDTQYF.